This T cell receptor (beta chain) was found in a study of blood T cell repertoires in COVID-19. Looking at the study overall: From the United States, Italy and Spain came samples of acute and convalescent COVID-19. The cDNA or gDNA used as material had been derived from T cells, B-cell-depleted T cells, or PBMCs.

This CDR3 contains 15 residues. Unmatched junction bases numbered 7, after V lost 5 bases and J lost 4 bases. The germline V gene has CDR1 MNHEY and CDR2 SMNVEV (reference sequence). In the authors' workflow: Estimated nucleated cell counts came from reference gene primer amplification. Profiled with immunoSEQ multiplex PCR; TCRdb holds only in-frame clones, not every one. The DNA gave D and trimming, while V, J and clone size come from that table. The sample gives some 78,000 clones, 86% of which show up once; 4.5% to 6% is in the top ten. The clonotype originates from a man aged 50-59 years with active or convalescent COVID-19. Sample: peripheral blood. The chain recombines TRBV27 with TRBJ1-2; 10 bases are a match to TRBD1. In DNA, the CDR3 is TGTGCCAGCAGTATTGAGGGACAGGGGCCCTATGGCTACACCTTC. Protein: CASSIEGQGPYGYTF.